Each of the 23 T cell receptor beta chains below was sequenced from the same sample in a study of cytomegalovirus exposure and HLA in healthy donors. In the PCR, 60 Vbeta and 13 Jbeta primers were used. Method: immunoSEQ multiplex PCR; TCRdb's copy keeps in-frame clones and lacks some. Of approximately 190,000 clones listed, 75% to 85% are singletons. Material for sequencing was PBMCs. These receptors were collected from a woman between 45 and 65 years old in good health and CMV-seropositive.

The gene calls are TRBV6-5 and TRBJ2-2; 9 bases align to TRBD2. Germline lookup yields CDR1 MNHEY and CDR2 SVGAGI. V gave up 4 bases and J gave up 5 bases; unmatched junction bases: 8. The CDR3 contains 16 residues. The CDR3 loop reads CASSFSAGGGTGELFF. CDR3 bases: TGTGCCAGCAGTTTTTCAGCGGGGGGTGGAACCGGGGAGCTGTTTTTT.

The chain joins TRBV7-8 to TRBJ1-6; unclear D gene. CDR3 size: 13 residues. CDR1 is SGHVS, CDR2 FQNEAQ, per germline. Between the trimmed V and J ends, which lost 10 bases and 9 bases, there was a span of 16 bases. The CDR3 loop is CATRWEGTSPLHF. CDR3 coding DNA: TGTGCCACCCGTTGGGAGGGCACTTCACCCCTCCACTTT.

In this sample, this clone turned up once. This sequence joins TRBV5-5 and TRBJ2-3, with 7 bases lining up with TRBD1. Germline V gene sequence: CDR1 SGHKS, CDR2 YYEKEE (reference sequence). After removal of 4 bases from V and 4 bases from J, the junction contained 12 bases not matched to a gene. The CDR3 is made up of 16 amino acids. CDR3 protein: CASSADRIYVSDTQYF. The CDR3 nucleotides read TGTGCCAGCAGCGCGGACAGGATTTACGTTTCAGATACGCAGTATTTT.

This clone was detected only a few times. The genes are TRBV6-6 and TRBJ1-2, with 7 bases lining up with TRBD1. The CDR3 is 13 residues long. The V gene end was trimmed by 5 bases and the J gene end by 4 bases; junction bases not matched to a gene: 4. Germline lookup yields CDR1 MNHNY and CDR2 SVGAGI (reference sequence). The CDR3 reads CASSKGTAYGYTF. CDR3 nucleotide sequence: TGTGCCAGCAGTAAAGGGACAGCCTATGGCTACACCTTC.

V gene TRBV2 combines with J gene TRBJ1-2, with D maybe TRBD1 (6 bases). The CDR3 loop spans 13 amino acids. Germline V CDR1 and CDR2: SNHLY, FYNNEI. Between the trimmed V and J ends, which lost 5 bases and 4 bases, there was a span of 11 bases. The CDR3 nucleotides are TGTGCCAGCAGTAACAGGGAGCCCTATGGCTACACCTTC. Its translation is CASSNREPYGYTF.

The rearrangement joins TRBV7-2 to TRBJ1-5; maybe TRBD1 (5 bases). The CDR3 spans 14 residues. Germline V lookup: CDR1 SGHTA, CDR2 FQGNSA. V lost 2 bases and J 6 bases, leaving 11 bases between the germline ends. As DNA, the CDR3 is TGTGCCAGCAGCTTATTTACGGGGGGTCAGCCCCAGCATTTT. Translating it yields CASSLFTGGQPQHF. Drawing the rest from reference TRBV7-2 and TRBJ1-5, the complete variable domain is GAGVSQSPSNKVTEKGKDVELRCDPISGHTALYWYRQSLGQGLEFLIYFQGNSAPDKSGLPSDRFSAERTGGSVSTLTIQRTQQEDSAVYLCASSLFTGGQPQHFGDGTRLSIL.

The chain has TRBV7-2 and TRBJ2-5; possible D gene TRBD2, 5 bases. Trimming stripped 7 bases from V and 5 bases from J, with 17 bases between. Germline V CDR1 and CDR2: SGHTA, FQGNSA. The CDR3 extends over 14 amino acids. CDR3 in amino acids: CASTQRAGGETQYF. In DNA, the CDR3 is TGTGCCAGCACCCAAAGGGCGGGTGGGGAGACCCAGTACTTC.

V is TRBV15 and J is TRBJ2-2, with 9 bases that match TRBD2. CDR3 length: 17 residues. Germline CDR1 LNHNV, CDR2 YYDKDF (reference sequence). J lost 7 bases, V lost 1 base, and 10 bases had no gene match. CDR3 sequence: CATSRVSIAGAVGELFF. The CDR3 region has the DNA TGTGCCACCAGCAGAGTCTCTATAGCGGGAGCGGTCGGGGAGCTGTTTTTT.

The chain couples TRBV6-1 to TRBJ2-4; no definite D call. CDR3 size: 16 residues. The V gene's germline CDR1 is MNHNS and CDR2 SASEGT. V was clipped by 2 bases and J by 0 bases, with 11 bases between them. This chain's CDR3 is CASSEKSLLAKNIQYF. In DNA form, the CDR3 reads TGTGCCAGCAGTGAAAAATCACTCCTAGCCAAAAACATTCAGTACTTC.

This chain joins TRBV21-1 and TRBJ2-5; the table calls TRBD1, which could not be checked here. The DNA end is more similar to TRBJ2-7, so the J call may be wrong. TRBV21-1 constitutes a pseudogene. CDR3 length equals 11 residues. The CDR3: CARTGTYEQYF. Written as DNA, the CDR3 is TGTGCCCGGACAGGGACCTACGAGCAGTACTTC.

The chain has TRBV11-2 and TRBJ2-7; D gene uncertain. Germline loops: CDR1 SGHAT, CDR2 FQNNGV. V was shortened by 4 bases and J by 0 bases, with 13 bases between the two germline ends. This CDR3 has 15 residues. The CDR3 nucleotides are TGTGCCAGCAGCTCCGACGGCGGTAGCTCCTACGAGCAGTACTTC. Amino acids: CASSSDGGSSYEQYF.

There are a few counts of this clone. The chain uses TRBV30 and TRBJ1-4; TRBD1 matches 9 bases. Germline V CDR1 and CDR2: GTSNPN, SVGIG (reference sequence). This CDR3 comprises 15 residues. J gave up 6 bases and V 5 bases, and 10 bases lay outside the gene matches. The CDR3 DNA is TGTGCCTGGGCGACAGGACAGGGGCGGGATGAAAAACTGTTTTTT. Amino acids: CAWATGQGRDEKLFF.

The chain recombines TRBV19 with TRBJ1-2; D may be TRBD1 (6 bases). Trimming removed 3 bases from V and 4 bases from J, with 9 bases in between. The CDR3 is 13 amino acids. Germline CDR1 and CDR2: LNHDA and SQIVND (reference sequence). CDR3 protein: CASSIGGLYGYTF. In DNA, the CDR3 is TGTGCCAGTAGTATCGGGGGGCTCTATGGCTACACCTTC.

The rearrangement joins TRBV19 to TRBJ2-6; no definite D call. Trimming pared 1 base from V and 0 bases from J, leaving 13 bases between. Germline CDR1 LNHDA, CDR2 SQIVND (reference sequence). This CDR3 contains 18 residues. For the CDR3, the DNA is TGTGCCAGTAGTATAGCAAACAGAGTTAGCTCTGGGGCCAACGTCCTGACTTTC. This translates into CASSIANRVSSGANVLTF.

This clone appeared a single time. The chain is built from TRBV5-1 and TRBJ2-7, with TRBD1 matching 7 bases. V was pared by 3 bases and J by 5 bases, with 8 bases of the junction left unmatched. The length of the CDR3 is 14 residues. Germline CDR1 SGHRS, CDR2 YFSETQ. CDR3 residues: CASSSLQGKDEQYF. In DNA form, the CDR3 reads TGCGCCAGCAGCTCCCTACAGGGGAAAGACGAGCAGTACTTC.

This sequence joins TRBV2 and TRBJ2-5; perhaps TRBD2 as D (6 bases). The CDR3 covers 12 residues. Deletions cut 8 bases from V and 2 bases from J, with 9 bases between. The germline V gene has CDR1 SNHLY and CDR2 FYNNEI. The CDR3 region has the DNA TGTGCCAGCGGGGAGGTACAAGAGACCCAGTACTTC. Its translation is CASGEVQETQYF.

V usage is TRBV29-1 and J usage is TRBJ1-2; 8 nucleotides match TRBD1. CDR3 length: 12 amino acids. Germline V gene sequence: CDR1 SQVTM, CDR2 ANQGSEA. The V gene end was trimmed by 2 bases and the J gene end by 9 bases; junction bases not matched to a gene: 5. Here the CDR3 reads CSVERTGLCYTF. The DNA for the CDR3 is TGCAGCGTTGAAAGGACAGGGCTGTGCTACACCTTC. The full variable domain, with the rest looked up from reference TRBV29-1 and TRBJ1-2, is SAVISQKPSRDICQRGTSLTIQCQVDSQVTMMFWYRQQPGQSLTLIATANQGSEATYESGFVIDKFPISRPNLTFSTLTVSNMSPEDSSIYLCSVERTGLCYTFGSGTRLTVV.

The chain uses TRBV10-1 and TRBJ2-2, with 11 bases fitting TRBD2. Germline lookup yields CDR1 WNHNN and CDR2 SYGVQD (reference sequence). V gave up 2 bases and J gave up 0 bases; unmatched junction bases: 2. The length of the CDR3 is 17 residues. The CDR3 loop is CASSETSGRPNTGELFF. CDR3 sequence (DNA): TGCGCCAGCAGTGAGACTAGCGGGAGACCGAACACCGGGGAGCTGTTTTTT.

The chain recombines TRBV27 with TRBJ2-5; D perhaps matches TRBD1 (6 bases). The DNA matches TRBJ2-7 better at its end, which makes the J call doubtful. The germline V gene has CDR1 MNHEY and CDR2 SMNVEV (reference sequence). This CDR3 region has 14 residues. The DNA of the CDR3 is TGTGCCAGCAGTCTTGGACAGTTCTCCTACGAGCAGTACTTC. It encodes CASSLGQFSYEQYF.

This chain links TRBV2 with TRBJ2-7; TRBD1 agrees at 7 bases. V gave up 9 bases and J gave up 6 bases; unmatched junction bases: 11. The CDR3 runs 13 residues. Germline loops: CDR1 SNHLY, CDR2 FYNNEI. In DNA, the CDR3 is TGTGCCAGTAGGGGGACAGCCTCCGGCGAGCAGTACTTC. Translation gives CASRGTASGEQYF.

The chain couples TRBV4-1 to TRBJ2-1; 11 bases agree with TRBD2. The CDR3 length is 17 residues. The J segment lost 7 bases and the V segment lost 0 bases, leaving 8 bases of the junction unmatched. Germline values: CDR1 MGHRA, CDR2 YSYEKL. CDR3 protein: CASSQEVAGGPLNEQFF. DNA for the CDR3: TGCGCCAGCAGCCAAGAAGTAGCGGGAGGGCCGTTAAATGAGCAGTTCTTC.

The chain uses TRBV28 and TRBJ1-2, with TRBD1 as a possible D gene (5 bases). The V and J ends lost 2 bases and 0 bases respectively, with 10 bases between them. CDR1 and CDR2 from the germline V gene are MDHEN and SYDVKM. The CDR3 consists of 15 residues. CDR3 DNA sequence: TGTGCCAGCAGTTTAGGTGGGGCCACTAACTATGGCTACACCTTC. Its translation is CASSLGGATNYGYTF.

The rearrangement links TRBV5-1 to TRBJ2-3; 8 bases are a match to TRBD1. V lost 4 bases and J lost 2; bases outside the gene matches: 6. This CDR3 spans 15 amino acids. CDR1 and CDR2 (germline): SGHRS, YFSETQ. CDR3 nucleotides: TGCGCCAGCAGCCCGCAGGGGGCGCACACAGATACGCAGTATTTT. Its protein product is CASSPQGAHTDTQYF.